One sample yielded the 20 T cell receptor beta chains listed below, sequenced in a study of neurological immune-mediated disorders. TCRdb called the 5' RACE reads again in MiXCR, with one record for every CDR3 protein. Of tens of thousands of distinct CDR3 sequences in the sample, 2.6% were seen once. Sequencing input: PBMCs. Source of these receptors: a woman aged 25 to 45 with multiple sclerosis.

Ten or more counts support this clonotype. The CDR3 spells CAISTGDNNSPLHF. CDR3 sequence (DNA): TGTGCCATCAGTACAGGGGATAATAATTCACCCCTCCACTTT. The chain carries TRBV10-3 and TRBJ1-6; 7 positions match TRBD1. CDR1 is ENHRY and CDR2 is SYGVKD in the germline V gene. Germline trimming cut 5 bases from V and 5 bases from J; bases unmatched to any gene: 3. The CDR3 consists of 14 residues.

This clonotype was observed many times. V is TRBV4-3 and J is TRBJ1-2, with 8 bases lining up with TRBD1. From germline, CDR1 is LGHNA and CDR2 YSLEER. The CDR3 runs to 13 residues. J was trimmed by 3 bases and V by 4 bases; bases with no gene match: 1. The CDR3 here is CASSPDRDYGYTF. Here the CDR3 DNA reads TGCGCCAGCAGCCCGGACAGGGACTATGGCTACACCTTC.

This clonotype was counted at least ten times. CDR3 DNA sequence: TGCGCCAGCAGCTCCGGGACAGGGGAGAACACTGAAGCTTTCTTT. This gives the protein CASSSGTGENTEAFF. V usage is TRBV5-1 and J usage is TRBJ1-1; 10 positions agree with TRBD1. In germline, CDR1 is SGHRS, CDR2 YFSETQ. With 3 bases clipped from V and 1 base from J, the junction kept 3 bases outside the gene matches. The CDR3 covers 15 residues. The full variable domain, rest sourced from reference TRBV5-1 and TRBJ1-1, is KAGVTQTPRYLIKTRGQQVTLSCSPISGHRSVSWYQQTPGQGLQFLFEYFSETQRNKGNFPGRFSGRQFSNSRSEMNVSTLELGDSALYLCASSSGTGENTEAFFGQGTRLTVV.

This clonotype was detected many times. This CDR3 reads CASSFQGGSEQYF. CDR3 DNA sequence: TGCGCCAGCAGCTTTCAGGGTGGGTCCGAGCAGTACTTC. The rearrangement joins TRBV5-1 to TRBJ2-7; perhaps TRBD1 as D (5 bases). The V end lost 2 bases, the J end lost 6 bases, and 12 bases lay between the germline ends. The CDR3 extends over 13 amino acids. In germline, CDR1 is SGHRS, CDR2 YFSETQ. Full variable domain (outside the CDR3, taken from reference TRBV5-1 and TRBJ2-7): KAGVTQTPRYLIKTRGQQVTLSCSPISGHRSVSWYQQTPGQGLQFLFEYFSETQRNKGNFPGRFSGRQFSNSRSEMNVSTLELGDSALYLCASSFQGGSEQYFGPGTRLTVT.

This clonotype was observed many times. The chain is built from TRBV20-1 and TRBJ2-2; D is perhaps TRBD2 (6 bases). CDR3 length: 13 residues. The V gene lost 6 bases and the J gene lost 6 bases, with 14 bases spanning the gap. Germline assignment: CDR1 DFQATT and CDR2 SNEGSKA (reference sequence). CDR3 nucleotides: TGCAGTGCAAAAAGACTAGGGCCCGGGGAGCTGTTTTTT. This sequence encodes CSAKRLGPGELFF.

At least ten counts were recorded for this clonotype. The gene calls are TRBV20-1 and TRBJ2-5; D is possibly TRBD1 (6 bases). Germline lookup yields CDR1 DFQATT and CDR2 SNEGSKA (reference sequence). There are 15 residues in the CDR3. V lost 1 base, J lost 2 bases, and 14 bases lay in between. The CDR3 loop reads CSARARGQIQETQYF. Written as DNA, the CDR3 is TGCAGTGCTAGAGCCCGAGGACAGATTCAAGAGACCCAGTACTTC.

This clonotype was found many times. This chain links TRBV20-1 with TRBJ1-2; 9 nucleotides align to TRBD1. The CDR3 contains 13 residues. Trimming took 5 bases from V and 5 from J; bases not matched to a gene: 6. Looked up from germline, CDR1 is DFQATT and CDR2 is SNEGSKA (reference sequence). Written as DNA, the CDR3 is TGCAGTGCTGCAACAGGGGGCGGATATGGCTACACCTTC. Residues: CSAATGGGYGYTF.

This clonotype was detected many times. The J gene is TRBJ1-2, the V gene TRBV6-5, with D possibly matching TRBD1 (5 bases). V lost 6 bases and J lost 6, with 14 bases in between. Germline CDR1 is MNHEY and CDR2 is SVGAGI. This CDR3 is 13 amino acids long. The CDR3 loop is CASRRDAPDGYTF. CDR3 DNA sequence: TGTGCCAGCAGACGGGACGCTCCAGATGGCTACACCTTC.

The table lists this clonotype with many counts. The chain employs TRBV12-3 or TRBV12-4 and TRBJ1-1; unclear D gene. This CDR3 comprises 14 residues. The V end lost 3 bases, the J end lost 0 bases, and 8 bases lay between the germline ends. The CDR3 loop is CASSFSNVNTEAFF. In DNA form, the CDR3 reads TGTGCCAGCAGTTTTTCCAATGTGAACACTGAAGCTTTCTTT.

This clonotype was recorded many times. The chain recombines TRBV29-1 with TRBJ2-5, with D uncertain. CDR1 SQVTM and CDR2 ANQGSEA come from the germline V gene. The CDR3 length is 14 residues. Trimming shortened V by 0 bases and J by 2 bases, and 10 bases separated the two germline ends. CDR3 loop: CSVEDRRQQETQYF. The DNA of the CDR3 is TGCAGCGTTGAAGATCGCAGGCAACAAGAGACCCAGTACTTC. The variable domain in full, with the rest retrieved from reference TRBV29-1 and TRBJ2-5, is SAVISQKPSRDICQRGTSLTIQCQVDSQVTMMFWYRQQPGQSLTLIATANQGSEATYESGFVIDKFPISRPNLTFSTLTVSNMSPEDSSIYLCSVEDRRQQETQYFGPGTRLLVL.

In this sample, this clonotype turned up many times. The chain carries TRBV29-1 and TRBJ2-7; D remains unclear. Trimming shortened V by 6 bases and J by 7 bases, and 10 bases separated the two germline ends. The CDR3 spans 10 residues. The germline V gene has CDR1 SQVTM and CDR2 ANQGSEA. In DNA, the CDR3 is TGCAGCGTGGCTACCGTTGAGCAGTACTTC. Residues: CSVATVEQYF.

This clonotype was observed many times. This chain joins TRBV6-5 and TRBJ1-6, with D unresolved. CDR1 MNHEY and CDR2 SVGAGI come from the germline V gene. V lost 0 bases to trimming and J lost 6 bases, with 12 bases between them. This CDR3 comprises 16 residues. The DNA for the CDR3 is TGTGCCAGCAGTTACTCGTCGCAAAGGGTTAATTCACCCCTCCACTTT. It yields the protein CASSYSSQRVNSPLHF.

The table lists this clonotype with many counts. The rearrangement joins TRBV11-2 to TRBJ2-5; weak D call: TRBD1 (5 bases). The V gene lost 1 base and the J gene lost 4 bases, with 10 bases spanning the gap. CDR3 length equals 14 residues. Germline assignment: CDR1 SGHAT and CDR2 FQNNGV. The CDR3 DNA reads TGTGCCAGCAGCTTAGCTGCTAGGGGAGAGACCCAGTACTTC. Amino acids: CASSLAARGETQYF.

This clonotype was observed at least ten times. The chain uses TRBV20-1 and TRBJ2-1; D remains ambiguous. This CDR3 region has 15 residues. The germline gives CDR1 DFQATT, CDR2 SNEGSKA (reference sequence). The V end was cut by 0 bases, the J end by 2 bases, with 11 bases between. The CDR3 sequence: CSARDRITPYNEQFF. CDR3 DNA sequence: TGCAGTGCTAGAGATAGGATAACCCCCTACAATGAGCAGTTCTTC.

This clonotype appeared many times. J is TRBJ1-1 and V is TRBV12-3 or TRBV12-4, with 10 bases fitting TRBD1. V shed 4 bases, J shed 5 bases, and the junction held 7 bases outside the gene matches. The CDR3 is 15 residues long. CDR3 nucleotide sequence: TGTGCCAGCAGTTGGCCGGGACAGGGGAGGACTGAAGCTTTCTTT. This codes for CASSWPGQGRTEAFF.

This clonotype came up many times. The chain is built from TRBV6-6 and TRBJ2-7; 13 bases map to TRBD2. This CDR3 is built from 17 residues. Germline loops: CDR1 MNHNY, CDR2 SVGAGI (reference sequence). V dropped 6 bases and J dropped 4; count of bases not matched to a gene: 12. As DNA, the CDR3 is TGTGCCAGCAGCTCCTTGCCGGGACTAGCGGGAACTTACGAGCAGTACTTC. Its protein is CASSSLPGLAGTYEQYF.

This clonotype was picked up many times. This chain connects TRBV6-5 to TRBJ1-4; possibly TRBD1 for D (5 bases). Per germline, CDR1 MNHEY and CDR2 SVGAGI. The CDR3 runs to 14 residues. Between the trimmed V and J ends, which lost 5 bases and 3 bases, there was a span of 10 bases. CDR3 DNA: TGTGCCAGCAGTCAGGGCGCAGCTAATGAAAAACTGTTTTTT. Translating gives CASSQGAANEKLFF.

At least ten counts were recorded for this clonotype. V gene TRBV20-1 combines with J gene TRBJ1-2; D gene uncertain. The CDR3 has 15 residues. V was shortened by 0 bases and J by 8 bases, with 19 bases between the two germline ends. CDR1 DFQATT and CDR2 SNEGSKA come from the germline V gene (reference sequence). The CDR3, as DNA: TGCAGTGCTAGAGATTTGACCAGGACGTCGAACGGCTACACCTTC. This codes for CSARDLTRTSNGYTF.

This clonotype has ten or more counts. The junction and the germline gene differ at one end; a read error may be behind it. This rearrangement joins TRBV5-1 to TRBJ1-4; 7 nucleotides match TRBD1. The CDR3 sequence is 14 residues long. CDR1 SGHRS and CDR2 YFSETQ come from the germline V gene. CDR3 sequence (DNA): TGTGCCAGCAGCTTAGGGACAGCTAATGAAAAACTGTTTTTT. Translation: CASSLGTANEKLFF.

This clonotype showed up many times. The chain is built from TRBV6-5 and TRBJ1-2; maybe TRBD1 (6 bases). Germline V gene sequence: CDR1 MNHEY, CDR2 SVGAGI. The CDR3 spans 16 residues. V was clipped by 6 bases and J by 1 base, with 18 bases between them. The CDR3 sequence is CASRRAGTPINYGYTF. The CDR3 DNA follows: TGTGCCAGCAGACGAGCCGGGACACCAATTAACTATGGCTACACCTTC.